Presented here are 24 T cell receptor beta chains from one specimen sequenced in a study of T cells in tuberculosis. Using immunoSEQ multiplex PCR, the repertoire was profiled, and TCRdb retains in-frame clones only, with some absent. The repertoire holds tens of thousands of clones, with over 90% as singletons. Sequencing was performed on PBMCs. The receptor source for this set is a donor aged 10 to 29 with latent tuberculosis or without tuberculosis infection.

This clone has only one observation. The chain carries TRBV9 and TRBJ1-4; D remains unclear. The germline gives CDR1 SGDLS, CDR2 YYNGEE. The V end was cut by 0 bases, the J end by 6 bases, with 18 bases between. The CDR3 is 17 residues long. CDR3 in DNA: TGTGCCAGCAGCGTAGTAGGCCCGGGCGCGGAGGATGAAAAACTGTTTTTT. Translated: CASSVVGPGAEDEKLFF. Full variable domain (rest looked up from reference TRBV9 and TRBJ1-4): DSGVTQTPKHLITATGQRVTLRCSPRSGDLSVYWYQQSLDQGLQFLIQYYNGEERAKGNILERFSAQQFPDLHSELNLSSLELGDSALYFCASSVVGPGAEDEKLFFGSGTQLSVL.

V gene TRBV29-1 combines with J gene TRBJ1-2; possible D gene TRBD1, 5 bases. Germline loops: CDR1 SQVTM, CDR2 ANQGSEA. This CDR3 comprises 11 residues. V lost 5 bases to trimming and J lost 4 bases, with 8 bases between them. This CDR3 reads CSVLGLYGYTF. CDR3 coding DNA: TGCAGCGTTTTGGGACTCTATGGCTACACCTTC.

The chain links TRBV6-5 to TRBJ2-7; 7 bases are a match to TRBD1. The CDR3 has 14 amino acids. Germline values: CDR1 MNHEY, CDR2 SVGAGI. V was clipped by 5 bases and J by 2 bases; unmatched bases: 6. CDR3 DNA sequence: TGTGCCAGCAGTCCGACAGGGTTGCCCTACGAGCAGTACTTC. Encoded protein: CASSPTGLPYEQYF.

The chain is built from TRBV27 and TRBJ1-1, with TRBD1 identical over 7 bases. CDR3 size: 18 residues. Germline CDR1 is MNHEY and CDR2 is SMNVEV (reference sequence). Trimming cost V 5 bases and J 1 base; bases outside gene matches: 16. This CDR3 is CASSPLGRGGGRNTEAFF. CDR3 in DNA: TGTGCCAGCAGTCCCCTAGGTAGAGGGGGCGGTCGGAACACTGAAGCTTTCTTT.

The J gene is TRBJ1-2, the V gene TRBV4-1; D is perhaps TRBD1 (6 bases). V lost 2 bases and J 3 bases, leaving 16 bases between the germline ends. The CDR3 is 16 residues long. Looked up from germline, CDR1 is MGHRA and CDR2 is YSYEKL. The CDR3: CASSQTSDRQYYGYTF. The CDR3 region has the DNA TGCGCCAGCAGCCAAACATCAGACAGGCAGTACTATGGCTACACCTTC.

The genes are TRBV19 and TRBJ1-5; 8 bases line up with TRBD1. V dropped 8 bases and J dropped 1; count of bases not matched to a gene: 10. The length of the CDR3 is 16 residues. Germline V gene sequence: CDR1 LNHDA, CDR2 SQIVND (reference sequence). Written as DNA, the CDR3 is TGTGCCAGTGCGACAGGGGCCCTTAGAAGCAATCAGCCCCAGCATTTT. Translated, it gives CASATGALRSNQPQHF.

The chain joins TRBV5-1 to TRBJ1-2; D is perhaps TRBD1 (5 bases). CDR1 is SGHRS, CDR2 YFSETQ, per germline. The ends were cut back, 1 base at V and 4 bases at J, with 11 bases in the middle. The CDR3 covers 14 residues. CDR3 sequence: CASSLSQGAYGYTF. The CDR3 DNA sequence: TGCGCCAGCAGCTTGTCGCAGGGTGCCTATGGCTACACCTTC.

The chain is built from TRBV5-5 and TRBJ2-6; 8 bases line up with TRBD1. With V trimmed by 4 bases and J by 0 bases, 15 bases remained unmatched. Germline V gene lookup returns CDR1 SGHKS and CDR2 YYEKEE (reference sequence). The CDR3 covers 20 residues. The CDR3 DNA follows: TGTGCCAGCAGCCCCCCTGGACAGGGAGACCCTTTCTCTGGGGCCAACGTCCTGACTTTC. It is translated as CASSPPGQGDPFSGANVLTF.

V and J are TRBV7-9 and TRBJ1-2; D gene unclear. Germline values: CDR1 SEHNR, CDR2 FQNEAQ (reference sequence). The germline V and J ends were trimmed by 2 bases and 8 bases, with 18 bases remaining between them. The CDR3 runs 15 residues. The CDR3 DNA reads TGTGCCAGCAGCTTAAGAGGAGACCTCGGGGTAGGCTACACCTTC. As protein: CASSLRGDLGVGYTF. The variable domain in full, with the rest retrieved from reference TRBV7-9 and TRBJ1-2, is DTGVSQNPRHKITKRGQNVTFRCDPISEHNRLYWYRQTLGQGPEFLTYFQNEAQLEKSRLLSDRFSAERPKGSFSTLEIQRTEQGDSAMYLCASSLRGDLGVGYTFGSGTRLTVV.

The chain carries TRBV25-1 and TRBJ1-5; TRBD1 matches 9 bases. The V gene's germline CDR1 is MGHDK and CDR2 SYGVNS. The CDR3 spans 15 residues. V dropped 3 bases and J dropped 5; count of bases not matched to a gene: 5. The CDR3 DNA reads as TGTGCCAGCAGTGACGGGACAGGGTCTTATCAGCCCCAGCATTTT. Protein: CASSDGTGSYQPQHF.

This chain connects TRBV19 to TRBJ1-1; 9 positions match TRBD1. Germline values: CDR1 LNHDA, CDR2 SQIVND (reference sequence). CDR3 length equals 16 residues. Trimming took 7 bases from V and 4 from J; bases not matched to a gene: 13. The CDR3 is CASTPWTGAPLTEAFF. CDR3 DNA: TGTGCCAGTACCCCCTGGACAGGGGCGCCGCTCACTGAAGCTTTCTTT.

The table lists this clone with a few counts. The chain carries TRBV13 and TRBJ2-7; 13 bases agree with TRBD2. Germline assignment: CDR1 PRHDT and CDR2 FYEKMQ (reference sequence). The CDR3 contains 14 residues. V was clipped by 5 bases and J by 5 bases; unmatched bases: 3. CDR3 nucleotide sequence: TGTGCCAGCAGCCCCGGACTAGCGGGGGACGAGCAGTACTTC. Encoded protein: CASSPGLAGDEQYF.

The chain couples TRBV4-1 to TRBJ1-2, with TRBD1 matching over 11 bases. The CDR3 totals 15 residues. Germline CDR1 MGHRA, CDR2 YSYEKL. V trimming: 4 bases; J trimming: 4 bases; junction bases outside the gene matches: 5. Here the CDR3 reads CASSPGQGASYGYTF. Here the CDR3 DNA reads TGCGCCAGCAGCCCAGGACAGGGGGCTAGCTATGGCTACACCTTC.

The chain has TRBV14 and TRBJ1-2, with unresolved D. The CDR3 runs 12 residues. V was clipped by 5 bases and J by 1 base, with 5 bases between them. Germline V CDR1 and CDR2: SGHDN, FVKESK. The CDR3 loop reads CASSYVNYGYTF. The CDR3 bases are TGTGCCAGCAGCTATGTTAACTATGGCTACACCTTC.

The chain uses TRBV9 and TRBJ2-7, with 8 bases lining up with TRBD1. V lost 1 base and J lost 6; bases outside the gene matches: 12. Per germline, CDR1 SGDLS and CDR2 YYNGEE. This CDR3 has 16 amino acids. The CDR3 nucleotides read TGTGCCAGCAGCGTAAAATCAACAGGGGGTCTTAGCGAGCAGTACTTC. Translated: CASSVKSTGGLSEQYF.

The chain is built from TRBV9 and TRBJ2-7; 8 bases line up with TRBD1. The CDR3 has 14 amino acids. Germline assignment: CDR1 SGDLS and CDR2 YYNGEE. V lost 4 bases and J lost 4; bases outside the gene matches: 7. The CDR3 nucleotides are TGTGCCAGCAGCCCTGGACAGGGTGGTTACGAGCAGTACTTC. This sequence encodes CASSPGQGGYEQYF.

A single count supports this clone. The rearrangement uses TRBV28 and TRBJ2-6; D call uncertain. CDR3 size: 15 residues. Looked up from germline, CDR1 is MDHEN and CDR2 is SYDVKM. Trimming removed 6 bases at V and 2 bases at J, with 11 bases between. Here the CDR3 reads CASSFQEAGANVLTF. CDR3 coding DNA: TGTGCCAGCAGCTTCCAAGAGGCTGGGGCCAACGTCCTGACTTTC.

V and J are TRBV10-2 and TRBJ1-3; TRBD1 aligns across 8 bases. CDR1 is WSHSY, CDR2 SAAADI, per germline. Trimming cost V 3 bases and J 6 bases; bases outside gene matches: 10. This CDR3 contains 16 residues. The CDR3 is CASSERTGSYLNTIYF. The CDR3, as DNA: TGCGCCAGCAGTGAAAGGACAGGGTCCTATCTAAACACCATATATTTT.

The chain joins TRBV2 to TRBJ1-2; D uncertain. The V and J ends lost 4 bases and 7 bases respectively, with 19 bases between them. Germline V gives CDR1 SNHLY, CDR2 FYNNEI. The CDR3 loop spans 15 amino acids. CDR3: CASSGESHLGIGYTF. CDR3 bases: TGTGCCAGCAGTGGGGAGAGCCATCTGGGGATTGGCTACACCTTC.

The chain recombines TRBV4-1 with TRBJ1-3; 7 nucleotides line up with TRBD1. Germline assignment: CDR1 MGHRA and CDR2 YSYEKL. The ends lost 0 bases at V and 1 base at J; junction bases unmatched: 0. The CDR3 runs 15 residues. The CDR3, as DNA: TGCGCCAGCAGCCAAGACAGGGGGTCTGGAAACACCATATATTTT. Amino acids: CASSQDRGSGNTIYF.

In this sample, this clone turned up a few times. V and J are TRBV19 and TRBJ1-5; D remains unclear. Trimming removed 0 bases from V and 6 bases from J, with 6 bases in between. The CDR3 runs to 13 residues. Germline CDR1 and CDR2: LNHDA and SQIVND (reference sequence). CDR3 in DNA: TGTGCCAGTAGTATAGAGGAGACTCAGCCCCAGCATTTT. This gives the protein CASSIEETQPQHF.

CDR3 region: CASSQADSSNPYGYTF. The DNA of the CDR3 is TGCGCCAGCAGCCAAGCGGACAGTTCAAACCCCTATGGCTACACCTTC. The rearrangement links TRBV4-1 to TRBJ1-2; D is possibly TRBD1 (6 bases). Looked up from germline, CDR1 is MGHRA and CDR2 is YSYEKL. CDR3 length equals 16 residues. Trimming removed 1 base at V and 4 bases at J, with 16 bases between.

The V gene is TRBV10-3, the J gene TRBJ1-3; no clear D gene. Trimming removed 6 bases at V and 0 bases at J, with 9 bases between. Germline V gene lookup returns CDR1 ENHRY and CDR2 SYGVKD. The CDR3 extends over 14 amino acids. Written as DNA, the CDR3 is TGTGCCATCAGGCCGGGGTCCTCTGGAAACACCATATATTTT. Amino acid sequence: CAIRPGSSGNTIYF.

In its sample, this clone was seen a few times. The genes are TRBV5-1 and TRBJ1-6; D might be TRBD1 (5 bases). V was cut by 2 bases and J by 13 bases, with 19 bases left in between. Germline V gene data show CDR1 as SGHRS and CDR2 as YFSETQ. The CDR3 sequence is 15 residues long. CDR3 coding DNA: TGCGCCAGCAGCTTTGACCTCACAGGCAAATCGCCCCTCCACTTT. It encodes CASSFDLTGKSPLHF.